In this sample, the clone carrying this T cell receptor beta chain turned up many times. The CDR3 has 14 amino acids. V lost 7 bases to trimming and J lost 7 bases; unmatched junction nucleotides: 8. The record originates from a study of blood T cells in healthy people across ages. The second PCR ran about 6 to 12 cycles with a sample-barcoded 5' primer and J-beta primers. TCRdb processed the 5' RACE reads anew with MiXCR; each CDR3 protein has one entry. Among hundreds of thousands of distinct CDR3 sequences, approximately 30% were seen once, and the ten largest hold approximately 15%. The specimen was blood. V is TRBV12-3 or TRBV12-4 and J is TRBJ1-4; 8 positions match TRBD1. The sequence derives from a woman of 80 years or more in good health. The CDR3 spells CASTVTGVGEKLFF. The DNA for the CDR3 is TGTGCCAGCACCGTGACAGGGGTTGGTGAAAAACTGTTTTTT.